Below are 25 T cell receptor beta chains sequenced from a single sample in a study of graft-versus-host responses after intestinal transplantation. Using immunoSEQ multiplex PCR, the repertoire was profiled, and TCRdb retains in-frame clones only, with some absent. The profile shows about 120,000 clones, 85% to 95% of them singletons. Antigens for these TCRs are unknown. Material: unstimulated CD8+ T cells sorted from spleen or lymph node cells, obtained before transplant. The origin of the receptors is a human donor who was the organ donor for an intestinal transplant.

The genes are TRBV6-5 and TRBJ1-1, with D possibly being TRBD1 (6 bases). Per the germline V gene, CDR1 is MNHEY and CDR2 is SVGAGI. The CDR3 spans 15 residues. Deletions cut 6 bases from V and 0 bases from J, with 14 bases between. CDR3 region: CASSDHRVMNTEAFF. DNA for the CDR3: TGTGCCAGCAGCGACCACAGGGTTATGAACACTGAAGCTTTCTTT.

The chain uses TRBV27 and TRBJ2-3; D is perhaps TRBD1 (6 bases). This CDR3 spans 13 amino acids. V lost 8 bases and J 7 bases, leaving 16 bases between the germline ends. Germline lookup yields CDR1 MNHEY and CDR2 SMNVEV (reference sequence). The CDR3 loop reads CASGDGWGHTQYF. In nucleotides, the CDR3 is TGTGCCAGCGGTGACGGTTGGGGGCATACGCAGTATTTT.

The CDR3 region is CASSQDRVSYEQYF. In nucleotides, the CDR3 is TGTGCCAGCAGCCAGGACAGGGTATCCTACGAGCAGTACTTC. This sequence joins TRBV13 and TRBJ2-7, with TRBD1 identical over 8 bases. The germline CDR1 and CDR2 sequences are PRHDT and FYEKMQ (reference sequence). The CDR3 sequence is 14 residues long. V shed 5 bases and J 1 base; nucleotides not matched to a gene: 4.

The chain employs TRBV4-3 and TRBJ2-3; 13 bases align to TRBD2. Trimming at V came to 0 bases and at J to 1 base, leaving 4 bases not matched to a gene. The CDR3 length is 18 residues. Germline V gene lookup returns CDR1 LGHNA and CDR2 YSLEER. The CDR3 coding sequence is TGCGCCAGCAGCCAAGATCCGGGGACTAGCGGGGGCACAGATACGCAGTATTTT. This translates into CASSQDPGTSGGTDTQYF.

This clone was observed a single time. V usage is TRBV9 and J usage is TRBJ1-2; 8 bases match TRBD1. Germline loops: CDR1 SGDLS, CDR2 YYNGEE. The CDR3 has 14 residues. The V segment lost 4 bases and the J segment 4 bases; nucleotides outside the gene matches: 6. CDR3 in amino acids: CASSYRQGPYGYTF. CDR3 bases: TGTGCCAGCAGCTACCGACAGGGGCCCTATGGCTACACCTTC.

The J gene is TRBJ2-6, the V gene TRBV21-1; the table's D call, TRBD1, was not checked against the DNA. TRBV21-1 has pseudogene status. This CDR3 is built from 20 residues. CDR3 in DNA: TGTGCCAGCAGCAAACGGGTACAGGGATCATCCAACTCTGGGGCCAACGTCCTGACTTTC. Amino acid sequence: CASSKRVQGSSNSGANVLTF.

The count of this clone is one. The chain uses TRBV9 and TRBJ2-7; TRBD1 might be the D (6 bases). V dropped 3 bases and J dropped 0 bases, with 7 bases sitting between them. The CDR3 length is 13 residues. Germline V gene lookup returns CDR1 SGDLS and CDR2 YYNGEE. Here the CDR3 reads CASSGGGSYEQYF. The CDR3 DNA is TGTGCCAGCAGCGGAGGGGGCTCCTACGAGCAGTACTTC.

The chain uses TRBV5-1 and TRBJ2-1; TRBD1 matches 9 bases. This CDR3 contains 19 residues. The V gene end was trimmed by 0 bases and the J gene end by 0 bases; junction bases not matched to a gene: 10. The germline V gene has CDR1 SGHRS and CDR2 YFSETQ. The CDR3 spells CASSLVPAGQGSSYNEQFF. CDR3 bases: TGCGCCAGCAGCTTGGTTCCCGCGGGACAGGGAAGCTCCTACAATGAGCAGTTCTTC. Full variable domain (missing parts from reference TRBV5-1 and TRBJ2-1): KAGVTQTPRYLIKTRGQQVTLSCSPISGHRSVSWYQQTPGQGLQFLFEYFSETQRNKGNFPGRFSGRQFSNSRSEMNVSTLELGDSALYLCASSLVPAGQGSSYNEQFFGPGTRLTVL.

The V and J genes are TRBV5-1 and TRBJ2-7; D gene unclear. CDR1 and CDR2 from the germline V gene are SGHRS and YFSETQ. With 0 bases removed from V and 4 bases from J, the gap between germline ends came to 14 bases. CDR3 length equals 15 residues. The CDR3 reads CASSLEMTPSYEQYF. The CDR3 nucleotides read TGCGCCAGCAGCTTGGAAATGACGCCCTCATACGAGCAGTACTTC.

The V call is TRBV7-6, the J call TRBJ2-3; 7 bases agree with TRBD2. V was clipped by 6 bases and J by 0 bases; unmatched bases: 12. The CDR3 extends over 17 amino acids. Looked up from germline, CDR1 is SGHVS and CDR2 is FNYEAQ. CDR3 nucleotides: TGTGCCAGCAGTTTAACTTTAGCGGGTACTAGCACAGATACGCAGTATTTT. This codes for CASSLTLAGTSTDTQYF. Full variable domain (rest looked up from reference TRBV7-6 and TRBJ2-3): GAGVSQSPRYKVTKRGQDVALRCDPISGHVSLYWYRQALGQGPEFLTYFNYEAQQDKSGLPNDRFSAERPEGSISTLTIQRTEQRDSAMYRCASSLTLAGTSTDTQYFGPGTRLTVL.

The V and J genes are TRBV19 and TRBJ1-1, with 7 bases aligning to TRBD1. V lost 5 bases and J lost 2; bases outside the gene matches: 5. The CDR3 covers 14 residues. Germline CDR1 reads LNHDA; CDR2 reads SQIVND (reference sequence). DNA of the CDR3: TGTGCCAGTAGTTTGGAGGGGGCCAACACTGAAGCTTTCTTT. This gives the protein CASSLEGANTEAFF.

The sample holds one count of this clone. The chain recombines TRBV29-1 with TRBJ2-7; a weak D match, TRBD1 (6 bases). V lost 2 bases and J 2 bases, leaving 13 bases between the germline ends. The germline CDR1 and CDR2 sequences are SQVTM and ANQGSEA. CDR3 length equals 14 residues. The CDR3 region is CSVERGTEPYEQYF. The CDR3 bases are TGCAGCGTTGAAAGGGGGACGGAGCCCTACGAGCAGTACTTC.

V and J are TRBV4-1 and TRBJ2-5; D gene ambiguous. Trimming took 3 bases from V and 2 from J, leaving 16 bases between them. The CDR3 contains 16 residues. CDR1 is MGHRA, CDR2 YSYEKL, per germline. The CDR3 sequence is CASSHKIATIQETQYF. Written as DNA, the CDR3 is TGCGCCAGCAGCCACAAGATAGCAACCATACAAGAGACCCAGTACTTC.

J is TRBJ2-7 and V is TRBV21-1; the table's D call of TRBD1 was not tested on the DNA. TRBV21-1 constitutes a pseudogene. This CDR3 has 13 residues. CDR3 DNA sequence: TGTGCCAGCAGCACACAGCAGGTTTACGAGCAGTACTTC. It translates to CASSTQQVYEQYF.

The chain combines TRBV19 with TRBJ2-7, with 10 bases fitting TRBD1. Germline lookup yields CDR1 LNHDA and CDR2 SQIVND (reference sequence). CDR3 length: 14 residues. V lost 6 bases to trimming and J lost 2 bases; unmatched junction nucleotides: 4. The CDR3 coding sequence is TGTGCCAGTAGCCTCGGGACAGGGGCCTACGAGCAGTACTTC. It translates to CASSLGTGAYEQYF. Supplemented by reference TRBV19 and TRBJ2-7, the full variable domain reads DGGITQSPKYLFRKEGQNVTLSCEQNLNHDAMYWYRQDPGQGLRLIYYSQIVNDFQKGDIAEGYSVSREKKESFPLTVTSAQKNPTAFYLCASSLGTGAYEQYFGPGTRLTVT.

The chain employs TRBV4-1 and TRBJ2-1; 10 positions agree with TRBD2. The CDR3 contains 16 residues. The ends lost 3 bases at V and 3 bases at J; junction bases unmatched: 5. Looked up from germline, CDR1 is MGHRA and CDR2 is YSYEKL. The CDR3 sequence: CASSHTGTSVYNEQFF. Here the CDR3 DNA reads TGCGCCAGCAGCCATACCGGGACTAGCGTCTACAATGAGCAGTTCTTC.

A single count supports this clone. This chain joins TRBV30 and TRBJ2-7, with a possible D match to TRBD2 (5 bases). Germline V gene lookup returns CDR1 GTSNPN and CDR2 SVGIG (reference sequence). CDR3 length equals 15 residues. Trimming cost V 0 bases and J 1 base, with 13 bases left between them. This chain's CDR3 is CAWSVKGVGSYEQYF. Written as DNA, the CDR3 is TGTGCCTGGAGTGTTAAGGGAGTTGGGTCCTACGAGCAGTACTTC.

This chain uses TRBV27 with TRBJ2-5; D gene unclear. In germline, CDR1 is MNHEY, CDR2 SMNVEV (reference sequence). Trimming pared 6 bases from V and 5 bases from J, leaving 7 bases between. The CDR3 consists of 11 residues. This CDR3 is CASRLGETQYF. In DNA form, the CDR3 reads TGTGCCAGCAGGTTGGGGGAGACCCAGTACTTC.

The chain joins TRBV5-6 to TRBJ1-1; unclear D gene. Germline V gives CDR1 SGHDT, CDR2 YYEEEE. The CDR3 is 13 residues long. V was clipped by 4 bases and J by 0 bases, with 7 bases between them. CDR3 sequence: CASSLVMNTEAFF. The DNA of the CDR3 is TGTGCCAGCAGCCTCGTAATGAACACTGAAGCTTTCTTT.

The rearrangement joins TRBV10-3 to TRBJ2-2; possibly TRBD1 for D (6 bases). The CDR3 runs to 16 residues. Germline-derived CDR1 and CDR2 are ENHRY and SYGVKD. The V and J ends lost 9 bases and 0 bases respectively, with 17 bases between them. The CDR3 protein is CAIGAPTGTNTGELFF. The CDR3 region has the DNA TGTGCCATTGGGGCCCCCACAGGGACGAACACCGGGGAGCTGTTTTTT.

V gene TRBV29-1 combines with J gene TRBJ2-1, with D uncertain. Germline V CDR1 and CDR2: SQVTM, ANQGSEA. This CDR3 comprises 14 residues. Trimming took off 7 bases at V and 3 bases at J, with 16 bases between the two ends. CDR3 bases: TGCAGCGCCCCCGAGTCTGAACACTACAATGAGCAGTTCTTC. Translated, it gives CSAPESEHYNEQFF.

The V gene is TRBV11-2, the J gene TRBJ1-2; D gene uncertain. The CDR3 runs 14 residues. Germline values: CDR1 SGHAT, CDR2 FQNNGV. The V end lost 1 base, the J end lost 5 bases, and 11 bases lay between the germline ends. The CDR3 is CASSLGAERYGYTF. The CDR3 nucleotides read TGTGCCAGCAGCTTAGGGGCAGAGCGGTATGGCTACACCTTC.

The chain couples TRBV28 to TRBJ1-1; D unresolved. Germline values: CDR1 MDHEN, CDR2 SYDVKM. This CDR3 region has 13 residues. The V end lost 2 bases, the J end lost 7 bases, and 11 bases lay between the germline ends. The CDR3 nucleotides read TGTGCCAGCAGTTTAATAGCACAAATTGAAGCTTTCTTT. Its translation: CASSLIAQIEAFF.

The chain recombines TRBV6-5 with TRBJ2-2; D is uncertain. Trimming took 0 bases from V and 8 from J, leaving 10 bases between them. This CDR3 spans 14 amino acids. Germline CDR1 and CDR2: MNHEY and SVGAGI. CDR3 bases: TGTGCCAGCAGTTACTCGAAGGGAATAGGGGAGCTGTTTTTT. Translating gives CASSYSKGIGELFF.

The CDR3 bases are TGCGCCAGCAGCCACCGACACTCCGACGGTGCTAATGAAAAACTGTTTTTT. The encoded protein is CASSHRHSDGANEKLFF. The chain joins TRBV4-1 to TRBJ1-4; D is undetermined. The CDR3 length is 17 residues. Per the germline V gene, CDR1 is MGHRA and CDR2 is YSYEKL. With 3 bases removed from V and 3 bases from J, the gap between germline ends came to 17 bases.